The T cell receptor (beta chain) under discussion was sequenced for a study of T cell responses to AZD1222 COVID-19 vaccine. Sequenced by immunoSEQ multiplex PCR; TCRdb stores in-frame clones only, minus some. This sample has some 25,000 clones; 86% occur once, and the top ten carry 7.8%. Trimming cost V 1 base and J 5 bases, with 14 bases left between them. The CDR3 spans 15 residues. Germline CDR1 is LNHNV and CDR2 is YYDKDF (reference sequence). Points on this clone: The antigen is not known.

Pooling covered second doses at about 4 or about 12 weeks. Notes on the study in general: Nearly half of spike-specific TCRs reportedly target variant regions that are unmutated in the B.1.351 and B.1.1.7 variants. Repertoire samples came only from after the peak T cell response.

The sequencing here drew on peripheral blood, taken 28 days after the second AZD1222 dose. The rearrangement uses TRBV15 and TRBJ2-5; tentatively, D is TRBD2 (6 bases). The clonotype comes from an adult who received the AZD1222 COVID-19 vaccine. The chain's CDR3 is CATSRASLGSETQYF. CDR3 nucleotides: TGTGCCACCAGCAGAGCGAGCCTCGGGAGTGAGACCCAGTACTTC.